Sequencing of this TCR beta chain was carried out in a study of T cells in Graves' hyperthyroidism and ophthalmopathy. This CDR3 is 18 amino acids long. CDR1 MDHEN and CDR2 SYDVKM come from the germline V gene. The V and J ends lost 2 bases and 1 base, in that order; junction bases with no gene match: 6. Uncontrolled infections, other autoimmune diseases, pregnancy or lactation led to exclusion of patients. Each diagnosis drew on symptoms, thyroxine, TRAb, thyroid ultrasound and orbital computed tomography findings. This clonotype was found many times. The investigators amplified TCR beta CDR3 regions from RNA transcripts. Initially, a first-round RT-PCR of the TCR CDR3 employed the HTBI primer set. Using its own MiXCR run on the multiplex PCR reads, TCRdb lists one record per CDR3 protein. The sample carries hundreds of thousands of distinct CDR3 sequences, approximately 14% recorded once.

This TCR came from a woman in her forties with Graves' ophthalmopathy. The sequenced sample consisted of blood. V gene TRBV28 combines with J gene TRBJ2-5; TRBD2 agrees at 14 bases. The CDR3 DNA is TGTGCCAGCAGTTTAGCGGGACTAGCGGGAGAAACCCAAGAGACCCAGTACTTC. Amino acids: CASSLAGLAGETQETQYF.